The 25 T cell receptor beta chains reported below all come from one sample, sequenced in a study of cytomegalovirus exposure and HLA in healthy donors. Primers for the PCR totalled 60 Vbeta and 13 Jbeta. Generated by immunoSEQ multiplex PCR, the TCRdb table keeps only in-frame clones and is missing some. The table includes about 130,000 clones, 82% detected once. Sequenced: PBMCs. The origin of the receptors is a boy aged 2-15 years in good health and CMV-seronegative.

The chain is built from TRBV10-1 and TRBJ2-3; 10 bases align to TRBD1. The CDR3 totals 15 residues. The J segment lost 5 bases and the V segment lost 4 bases, leaving 6 bases of the junction unmatched. Germline V gene data show CDR1 as WNHNN and CDR2 as SYGVQD (reference sequence). The DNA for the CDR3 is TGCGCCAGCAGTGCCGGGACAGGGGACATAGATACGCAGTATTTT. It yields the protein CASSAGTGDIDTQYF.

The chain combines TRBV18 with TRBJ1-4, with TRBD1 matching 9 bases. Germline V gene data show CDR1 as KGHSH and CDR2 as LQKENI. There are 20 residues in the CDR3. V gave up 4 bases and J gave up 7 bases; unmatched junction bases: 22. DNA for the CDR3: TGTGCCAGCTCACGGAGGAGACAGGGGGTTTTAGGCGAGACTTTTGAAAAACTGTTTTTT. This sequence encodes CASSRRRQGVLGETFEKLFF.

The J gene is TRBJ1-2, the V gene TRBV6-5, with 8 bases fitting TRBD1. CDR1 is MNHEY, CDR2 SVGAGI, per germline. V lost 6 bases to trimming and J lost 8 bases; unmatched junction nucleotides: 11. CDR3 length: 14 amino acids. The CDR3 is CASSGGRTGKGYTF. CDR3 nucleotide sequence: TGTGCCAGCAGCGGAGGTCGGACAGGGAAAGGCTACACCTTC.

The chain uses TRBV5-6 and TRBJ1-1; 10 bases are a match to TRBD1. CDR1 SGHDT and CDR2 YYEEEE come from the germline V gene. The ends lost 4 bases at V and 8 bases at J; junction bases unmatched: 5. This CDR3 spans 13 amino acids. The CDR3 here is CASSIRQGAEAFF. CDR3 bases: TGTGCCAGCAGCATCCGACAGGGGGCGGAAGCTTTCTTT.

J is TRBJ1-1 and V is TRBV4-3; TRBD1 is a possible D gene (5 bases). Germline V gene data show CDR1 as LGHNA and CDR2 as YSLEER. The CDR3 spans 16 residues. Trimming removed 0 bases at V and 6 bases at J, with 17 bases between. CDR3 coding DNA: TGCGCCAGCAGCCAAGATGTGGGGGGATGGACGTCTGAAGCTTTCTTT. This sequence encodes CASSQDVGGWTSEAFF.

The chain recombines TRBV6-1 with TRBJ2-7, with TRBD2 matching 10 bases. Germline V gene lookup returns CDR1 MNHNS and CDR2 SASEGT. After removal of 9 bases from V and 0 bases from J, the junction contained 2 bases not matched to a gene. The CDR3 extends over 13 amino acids. The CDR3 spells CASASGSSYEQYV. The DNA for the CDR3 is TGTGCCAGTGCTAGCGGGAGCTCCTACGAGCAGTACGTC.

This chain connects TRBV27 to TRBJ2-7; unclear D gene. The CDR3 covers 15 residues. With 5 bases removed from V and 0 bases from J, the gap between germline ends came to 14 bases. The germline CDR1 and CDR2 sequences are MNHEY and SMNVEV (reference sequence). Written as DNA, the CDR3 is TGTGCCAGCAGTCCCCCCGAGCGCAGCTCCTACGAGCAGTACTTC. This codes for CASSPPERSSYEQYF.

The V and J genes are TRBV27 and TRBJ2-3; TRBD2 matches 8 bases. CDR1 is MNHEY and CDR2 is SMNVEV in the germline V gene (reference sequence). Trimming took 3 bases from V and 0 from J; bases not matched to a gene: 8. This CDR3 is built from 17 residues. The CDR3, as DNA: TGTGCCAGCAGTTTCGTAACGGCTAGCGGGAGCACAGATACGCAGTATTTT. Residues: CASSFVTASGSTDTQYF.

This chain connects TRBV4-3 to TRBJ2-7; TRBD1 aligns across 9 bases. From germline, CDR1 is LGHNA and CDR2 YSLEER. V was clipped by 3 bases and J by 4 bases; unmatched bases: 1. The CDR3 contains 13 residues. CDR3: CASSHDRGYEQYF. The CDR3 nucleotides are TGCGCCAGCAGCCACGACAGGGGGTACGAGCAGTACTTC.

The chain is built from TRBV9 and TRBJ1-5; D gene unclear. The CDR3 is made up of 15 amino acids. The germline gives CDR1 SGDLS, CDR2 YYNGEE. The V end was cut by 2 bases, the J end by 4 bases, with 13 bases between. The CDR3, as DNA: TGTGCCAGCAGCGTGGGTGGGCTACAAAATCAGCCCCAGCATTTT. It is translated as CASSVGGLQNQPQHF.

The rearrangement uses TRBV2 and TRBJ2-1; D gene ambiguous. The CDR3 consists of 14 residues. In germline, CDR1 is SNHLY, CDR2 FYNNEI. The V and J ends lost 2 bases and 12 bases respectively, with 17 bases between them. The CDR3 DNA sequence: TGTGCCAGCAGTGAACAGACTGTGGCTGGCGTGCAGTTCTTC. Amino acids: CASSEQTVAGVQFF.

CDR3 protein: CASSILQGSEQYF. Here the CDR3 DNA reads TGTGCCAGTAGTATCTTACAGGGTAGCGAGCAGTACTTC. J is TRBJ2-7 and V is TRBV19; possibly TRBD1 for D (6 bases). The CDR3 covers 13 residues. The V end was cut by 3 bases, the J end by 6 bases, with 12 bases between. Germline-derived CDR1 and CDR2 are LNHDA and SQIVND (reference sequence).

The rearrangement links TRBV25-1 to TRBJ1-4; D may be TRBD1 (5 bases). V lost 2 bases to trimming and J lost 0 bases, with 13 bases between them. The CDR3 is 17 amino acids. Germline V lookup: CDR1 MGHDK, CDR2 SYGVNS. The CDR3 is CASSEGGADPTNEKLFF. The CDR3 DNA reads as TGTGCCAGCAGTGAAGGTGGGGCAGACCCAACTAATGAAAAACTGTTTTTT.

The chain carries TRBV28 and TRBJ1-5, with 7 nucleotides matching TRBD1. Trimming cost V 5 bases and J 9 bases; bases outside gene matches: 16. The CDR3 length is 16 residues. Germline CDR1 MDHEN, CDR2 SYDVKM. CDR3 sequence (DNA): TGTGCCAGCAGTGTCCCAGGGGGTCGGGGGGGAGCGCCCCAGCATTTT. Translation gives CASSVPGGRGGAPQHF.

The J gene is TRBJ2-5, the V gene TRBV4-3, with 13 bases matching TRBD2. CDR3 size: 17 residues. With V trimmed by 0 bases and J by 7 bases, 8 bases remained unmatched. Germline assignment: CDR1 LGHNA and CDR2 YSLEER. The CDR3 reads CASSQETSGGPAVTQYF. CDR3 DNA sequence: TGCGCCAGCAGCCAAGAGACTAGCGGGGGGCCAGCGGTGACCCAGTACTTC.

Only a few counts were recorded for this clone. The gene calls are TRBV5-1 and TRBJ1-2; no firm D call. The germline V gene has CDR1 SGHRS and CDR2 YFSETQ. The CDR3 sequence is 14 residues long. V was shortened by 4 bases and J by 2 bases, with 12 bases between the two germline ends. This chain's CDR3 is CASSPDRLNYGYTF. DNA for the CDR3: TGCGCCAGCAGCCCCGATCGGTTGAACTATGGCTACACCTTC.

CDR3 in DNA: TGTGCCAGTAGTATAGGGGACAGGGGGCTGTACGAGCAGTACTTC. Translated, it gives CASSIGDRGLYEQYF. The chain employs TRBV19 and TRBJ2-5; 12 bases map to TRBD1. Near its end, the DNA agrees better with TRBJ2-7, so the J call may be wrong. Germline CDR1 and CDR2: LNHDA and SQIVND (reference sequence). The CDR3 has 15 residues.

The rearrangement links TRBV7-2 to TRBJ1-2, with a possible D match to TRBD1 (5 bases). V lost 6 bases and J 4 bases, leaving 18 bases between the germline ends. Germline CDR1 and CDR2: SGHTA and FQGNSA. The length of the CDR3 is 15 residues. CDR3 DNA sequence: TGTGCCAGCAGGGAGGGGTCACGGGAGGGCTATGGCTACACCTTC. This translates into CASREGSREGYGYTF.

The V and J genes are TRBV14 and TRBJ1-1; D call uncertain. V dropped 5 bases and J dropped 8 bases, with 15 bases sitting between them. CDR3 length: 13 residues. Germline V gene sequence: CDR1 SGHDN, CDR2 FVKESK. This CDR3 reads CASSDRRTNEAFF. CDR3 nucleotides: TGTGCCAGCAGCGACCGGAGGACGAACGAAGCTTTCTTT.

This clone is a singleton in its sample. V gene TRBV5-8 combines with J gene TRBJ1-6; TRBD1 is a possible D gene (5 bases). Trimming left V 0 bases short and J 7 bases short, with 11 bases between. The germline gives CDR1 SGHTS, CDR2 YDEGEE. There are 15 residues in the CDR3. CDR3 DNA: TGTGCCAGCAGCTTGGTTCAGGGCCTAAATTCACCCCTCCACTTT. It encodes CASSLVQGLNSPLHF.

This clone has only a few counts. The chain combines TRBV9 with TRBJ2-7; TRBD1 might be the D (6 bases). Germline V CDR1 and CDR2: SGDLS, YYNGEE. Trimming stripped 3 bases from V and 7 bases from J, with 11 bases between. The CDR3 has 12 amino acids. The CDR3 reads CASSAQGQEQYF. The DNA for the CDR3 is TGTGCCAGCAGCGCCCAGGGGCAAGAGCAGTACTTC.

The chain employs TRBV5-4 and TRBJ2-6; TRBD1 matches 11 bases. J was trimmed by 4 bases and V by 2 bases; bases with no gene match: 2. The CDR3 length is 16 residues. CDR1 is SGHNT and CDR2 is YYREEE in the germline V gene (reference sequence). In DNA, the CDR3 is TGTGCCAGCAGCTTAGGACAGGGGGCAGGGGCCAACGTCCTGACTTTC. It is translated as CASSLGQGAGANVLTF.

This chain links TRBV11-2 with TRBJ2-1; 10 bases line up with TRBD2. V trimming: 0 bases; J trimming: 6 bases; junction bases outside the gene matches: 8. This CDR3 comprises 17 residues. From germline, CDR1 is SGHAT and CDR2 FQNNGV. DNA of the CDR3: TGTGCCAGCAGCTTAGATGGGGTGAGCGGGAGGGGCAATGAGCAGTTCTTC. Protein sequence: CASSLDGVSGRGNEQFF.

V usage is TRBV2 and J usage is TRBJ2-1, with 8 positions matching TRBD2. V shed 5 bases, J shed 0 bases, and the junction held 3 bases outside the gene matches. The germline V gene encodes CDR1 SNHLY and CDR2 FYNNEI. The CDR3 sequence is 15 residues long. CDR3 nucleotide sequence: TGTGCCAGCAGTCCGAGCGGGAGCTCCTACAATGAGCAGTTCTTC. Translated, it gives CASSPSGSSYNEQFF.

The rearrangement uses TRBV18 and TRBJ1-5; D not certain. Trimming took 3 bases from V and 4 from J, leaving 7 bases between them. CDR3 length equals 13 residues. Germline CDR1 KGHSH, CDR2 LQKENI. The CDR3 DNA reads as TGTGCCAGCTCACCGGCTCAGAATCAGCCCCAGCATTTT. This gives the protein CASSPAQNQPQHF.